The present T cell receptor beta chain was sequenced within a study of blood T cells in healthy people across ages. CDR1 MNHEY and CDR2 SVGAGI come from the germline V gene. The V gene lost 5 bases and the J gene lost 12 bases, with 14 bases spanning the gap. The CDR3 contains 12 residues. This clonotype was seen more than once but under ten times. They isolated at least 6 million PBMCs from each sample. Per sample, at least 5 micrograms of total RNA were extracted. The use of a sample-barcoded 5' primer and a J-beta primer mix characterized a second PCR of roughly 7 to 12 cycles. TCRdb re-analysed the 5' RACE reads in MiXCR, keeping a single row per CDR3 protein. The sample holds around 800,000 distinct CDR3 sequences; 25% to 30% are singletons and the top ten take 2.5% to 3.5%. These data were also reused for a study on T cells of mothers and their children. That source notes: During the second PCR, the M1S primer introduced sample barcodes along with 2-4 random nucleotides.

The genes are TRBV6-5 and TRBJ2-1; D might be TRBD2 (6 bases). Sequenced: blood. The origin of this receptor is a boy under 18 in good health. CDR3 sequence reads: CASSTPNGGQFF. The CDR3 DNA sequence: TGTGCCAGCAGTACACCAAACGGGGGGCAGTTCTTC.